Reported below is one TCR beta chain. Trimming took off 5 bases at V and 0 bases at J, with 16 bases between the two ends. The germline V gene encodes CDR1 SEHNR and CDR2 FQNEAQ (reference sequence). This CDR3 has 16 residues. The source of the sample is a study of shared clonotypes between healthy human individuals. About the study: Used for every donor were three CD4 naive, three CD4 memory, two CD8 naive and one CD8 memory plate.

Libraries were prepared by immunoSEQ multiplex PCR; TCRdb keeps only in-frame clonotypes and omits some of them. Of more than 600,000 clones in the sample, around 90% were seen once. CD45RO negativity and positive selection for CCR7 defined naive CD8 cells, a population that excluded terminally differentiated effector memory CD45RA+ cells. This rearrangement joins TRBV7-9 to TRBJ1-1, with a weak D call TRBD1 (5 bases). This receptor was taken from a man aged 30 to 39 in good health. What was sequenced was naive CD8+ T cells sorted from blood. CDR3 coding DNA: TGTGCCAGCAGCCGTTCGGGACGGCTTATGAACACTGAAGCTTTCTTT. Amino acid sequence: CASSRSGRLMNTEAFF. Based on the CDR3 plus reference TRBV7-9 and TRBJ1-1, the full variable domain is DTGVSQNPRHKITKRGQNVTFRCDPISEHNRLYWYRQTLGQGPEFLTYFQNEAQLEKSRLLSDRFSAERPKGSFSTLEIQRTEQGDSAMYLCASSRSGRLMNTEAFFGQGTRLTVV.